This TCR beta chain derives from a study of neurological immune-mediated disorders. In germline, CDR1 is LGHDT, CDR2 YNNKEL (reference sequence). The V and J ends lost 5 bases and 2 bases respectively, with 10 bases between them. This CDR3 spans 14 amino acids. TCRdb recomputed calls from the 5' RACE reads with MiXCR, one row per CDR3 protein. The table shows about 50,000 distinct CDR3 sequences, with about 5% occurring only once. There are many counts of this clonotype. The specimen was CD4+ T cells from blood. The chain joins TRBV3-1 to TRBJ1-5; the D is unclear. The receptor was isolated from a woman aged 18-30 years with multiple sclerosis. The CDR3 here is CASSNGNGNQPQHF. In DNA, the CDR3 is TGTGCCAGCAGCAACGGTAATGGCAATCAGCCCCAGCATTTT.